The 10 T cell receptor beta chains below come from one sample, sequenced in a study of T cell repertoires in cytomegalovirus infection. Their recognized antigens are unknown. TCRdb reprocessed the reads via MiXCR and lists one record per CDR3 protein. The sample shows 44,000 or so distinct CDR3 sequences, roughly 22% of them seen only once. The sequences come from CD8+ T cells from cultured PBMCs, collected from culture after CMV antigen stimulation. These receptors all stem from a human donor in good health (CMV status not recorded). Some clones in this sample may be carry-over from other donors' samples.

The chain uses TRBV6-2 or TRBV6-3 and TRBJ2-7, with D uncertain. The V end lost 3 bases, the J end lost 8 bases, and 20 bases lay between the germline ends. CDR3 length: 15 amino acids. CDR1 and CDR2 (germline): MNHEY, SVGEGT. The CDR3 reads CASSYGSDRTTKQYF. The DNA for the CDR3 is TGTGCCAGCAGTTATGGTTCGGACCGAACTACGAAGCAGTACTTC.

The rearrangement uses TRBV12-3 or TRBV12-4 and TRBJ2-7; TRBD1 might be the D (6 bases). This CDR3 has 14 residues. V was shortened by 3 bases and J by 4 bases, with 13 bases between the two germline ends. In DNA form, the CDR3 reads TGTGCCAGCAGTTTTCGGACAGTAAGATACGAGCAGTACTTC. Amino acid sequence: CASSFRTVRYEQYF.

CDR3 amino acids: CSVRRRGRGNQPQHF. The DNA of the CDR3 is TGCAGCGTTCGGCGACGGGGAAGGGGCAATCAGCCCCAGCATTTT. The chain recombines TRBV29-1 with TRBJ1-5; the D is unclear. CDR3 length: 15 amino acids. Trimming removed 5 bases from V and 2 bases from J, with 16 bases in between. The germline gives CDR1 SQVTM, CDR2 ANQGSEA.

This clonotype appeared many times. This rearrangement joins TRBV6-1 to TRBJ1-4; D call uncertain. With 7 bases removed from V and 0 bases from J, the gap between germline ends came to 12 bases. CDR3 size: 15 residues. Germline V gene lookup returns CDR1 MNHNS and CDR2 SASEGT. The CDR3 protein is CASKKGDATNEKLFF. The CDR3 nucleotides are TGTGCCAGCAAAAAGGGAGATGCAACTAATGAAAAACTGTTTTTT.

The chain has TRBV2 and TRBJ2-1; D gene uncertain. The germline V gene has CDR1 SNHLY and CDR2 FYNNEI. Deletions cut 3 bases from V and 1 base from J, with 13 bases between. This CDR3 spans 16 amino acids. The CDR3 coding sequence is TGTGCCAGCAGTGACCGACAAGCGCCGTCCTACAATGAGCAGTTCTTC. This gives the protein CASSDRQAPSYNEQFF. Together with reference TRBV2 and TRBJ2-1, the CDR3 gives the full variable domain: EPEVTQTPSHQVTQMGQEVILRCVPISNHLYFYWYRQILGQKVEFLVSFYNNEISEKSEIFDDQFSVERPDGSNFTLKIRSTKLEDSAMYFCASSDRQAPSYNEQFFGPGTRLTVL.

This clonotype occurred a few times. This CDR3 is CSALAGWSLEQYF. The CDR3 DNA follows: TGCAGTGCTTTAGCGGGGTGGTCGTTAGAGCAGTACTTC. The chain uses TRBV20-1 and TRBJ2-7; TRBD2 aligns across 8 bases. Per the germline V gene, CDR1 is DFQATT and CDR2 is SNEGSKA (reference sequence). CDR3 length: 13 amino acids. The V segment lost 5 bases and the J segment 7 bases; nucleotides outside the gene matches: 10.

The chain links TRBV4-1 to TRBJ1-2; no reliable D call. V lost 3 bases and J lost 3, with 8 bases in between. In germline, CDR1 is MGHRA, CDR2 YSYEKL. The CDR3 has 13 amino acids. For the CDR3, the DNA is TGCGCCAGCAGCCAGGGTACTTACTATGGCTACACCTTC. This sequence encodes CASSQGTYYGYTF.

This clonotype has ten or more counts. This chain uses TRBV7-9 with TRBJ1-5; D is uncertain. The germline CDR1 and CDR2 sequences are SEHNR and FQNEAQ (reference sequence). This CDR3 has 13 residues. V was trimmed by 3 bases and J by 5 bases, leaving 8 bases between them. This CDR3 reads CASSLGTDQPQHF. CDR3 in DNA: TGTGCCAGCAGCTTGGGCACGGATCAGCCCCAGCATTTT. Full variable domain (missing parts from reference TRBV7-9 and TRBJ1-5): DTGVSQNPRHKITKRGQNVTFRCDPISEHNRLYWYRQTLGQGPEFLTYFQNEAQLEKSRLLSDRFSAERPKGSFSTLEIQRTEQGDSAMYLCASSLGTDQPQHFGDGTRLSIL.

This clonotype was observed a handful of times. The chain uses TRBV7-2 and TRBJ2-1; the D gene is possibly TRBD1 (5 bases). Trimming took off 3 bases at V and 3 bases at J, with 18 bases between the two ends. This CDR3 spans 17 amino acids. Germline CDR1 SGHTA, CDR2 FQGNSA. CDR3 nucleotides: TGTGCCAGCAGCTTGGGGCCCAGTGGCAGATTCTACAATGAGCAGTTCTTC. Translation: CASSLGPSGRFYNEQFF.

Ten or more counts support this clonotype. V usage is TRBV6-1 and J usage is TRBJ2-7; 9 bases fit TRBD2. The germline CDR1 and CDR2 sequences are MNHNS and SASEGT. The J segment lost 2 bases and the V segment lost 3 bases, leaving 11 bases of the junction unmatched. The CDR3 loop spans 17 amino acids. The CDR3 reads CASSEPPGSGSTYEQYF. The CDR3 DNA reads TGTGCCAGCAGTGAGCCCCCCGGTAGCGGGAGTACCTACGAGCAGTACTTC.